The next 14 T cell receptor beta chains were all read from a single sample in a study of CD8+ T cells in alopecia areata. Treatment denoted: oral pan-JAK inhibitor, 5-10 mg twice daily. Investigators isolated RNA and reverse transcribed it into cDNA to act as the sequencing template. The data were produced by immunoSEQ multiplex PCR, yet TCRdb's version contains in-frame clones alone and is incomplete. The table shows around 300,000 clones, with 60% occurring only once. The sequencing used CD4+ T cells sorted from blood, collected around week 52, from a patient treated with tofacitinib. These receptors were taken from a human donor with alopecia areata.

The table lists this clone with a few counts. The chain joins TRBV10-3 to TRBJ1-1; possibly TRBD1 for D (6 bases). The CDR3 totals 15 residues. V dropped 10 bases and J dropped 4 bases, with 22 bases sitting between them. The germline gives CDR1 ENHRY, CDR2 SYGVKD. For the CDR3, the DNA is TGTGCCACCTCGGGGCAGGGGCAAGGCGGCACTGAAGCTTTCTTT. Its translation: CATSGQGQGGTEAFF.

The chain couples TRBV29-1 to TRBJ2-3; possible D gene TRBD1, 5 bases. CDR1 SQVTM and CDR2 ANQGSEA come from the germline V gene. The V end was cut by 8 bases, the J end by 6 bases, with 9 bases between. CDR3 length equals 10 residues. CDR3 protein: CSLKGDTQYF. The CDR3 bases are TGCAGCTTAAAGGGGGATACGCAGTATTTT.

This chain joins TRBV5-1 and TRBJ2-5; D is ambiguous. V gave up 0 bases and J gave up 5 bases, with 14 bases separating them. The CDR3 spans 15 residues. Germline V CDR1 and CDR2: SGHRS, YFSETQ. DNA for the CDR3: TGCGCCAGCAGCTTGGCTACCCCAGAATTGGAGACCCAGTACTTC. Residues: CASSLATPELETQYF.

This clone showed up just once. V gene TRBV27 combines with J gene TRBJ1-2; TRBD1 agrees at 8 bases. From germline, CDR1 is MNHEY and CDR2 SMNVEV (reference sequence). V shed 4 bases and J 0 bases; nucleotides not matched to a gene: 4. This CDR3 is 15 amino acids long. The CDR3 here is CASSYKGQANYGYTF. CDR3 DNA sequence: TGTGCCAGCAGTTACAAGGGACAGGCTAACTATGGCTACACCTTC.

This clone has a handful of counts. The chain carries TRBV12-5 and TRBJ2-3; D gene ambiguous. V was pared by 2 bases and J by 2 bases, with 8 bases between. CDR1 LGHNT and CDR2 FRNRAP come from the germline V gene. This CDR3 region has 14 residues. As DNA, the CDR3 is TGTGCTAGTGGTTTGTCCCATCCCACAGATACGCAGTATTTT. Translated, it gives CASGLSHPTDTQYF.

V usage is TRBV5-1 and J usage is TRBJ1-5; no clear D. V shed 7 bases and J shed 9 bases, with 17 bases lying between them. The V gene's germline CDR1 is SGHRS and CDR2 YFSETQ. This CDR3 has 13 residues. The CDR3 is CASRSEENGPQHF. Written as DNA, the CDR3 is TGCGCCAGCCGGTCAGAGGAGAATGGGCCCCAGCATTTT.

The rearrangement joins TRBV5-1 to TRBJ2-3; D possibly corresponds to TRBD1 (5 bases). V was trimmed by 6 bases and J by 3 bases, leaving 11 bases between them. CDR3 length: 13 residues. CDR1 and CDR2 from the germline V gene are SGHRS and YFSETQ. The CDR3 nucleotides are TGCGCCAGCACCTTCCCAGGGACAGATACGCAGTATTTT. Protein sequence: CASTFPGTDTQYF.

The V and J genes are TRBV27 and TRBJ2-5; D might be TRBD2 (6 bases). The CDR3 runs to 14 residues. Per germline, CDR1 MNHEY and CDR2 SMNVEV (reference sequence). V was trimmed by 0 bases and J by 3 bases, leaving 8 bases between them. The CDR3 protein is CASSLSAGKETQYF. In DNA, the CDR3 is TGTGCCAGCAGTTTATCGGCGGGGAAAGAGACCCAGTACTTC.

This clone was picked up a small number of times. This sequence joins TRBV14 and TRBJ2-1, with TRBD1 matching over 8 bases. There are 16 residues in the CDR3. J gave up 6 bases and V 1 base, and 8 bases lay outside the gene matches. The V gene's germline CDR1 is SGHDN and CDR2 FVKESK. The CDR3 region is CASSQGRDRKVNEQFF. The CDR3 coding sequence is TGTGCCAGCAGCCAAGGGAGGGACAGGAAGGTCAATGAGCAGTTCTTC.

This clone appeared a few times. The rearrangement links TRBV19 to TRBJ1-2, with TRBD1 identical over 8 bases. Germline CDR1 is LNHDA and CDR2 is SQIVND (reference sequence). This CDR3 is 15 amino acids long. V trimming: 4 bases; J trimming: 7 bases; junction bases outside the gene matches: 11. The CDR3 region is CASSTLTGAGSGYTF. For the CDR3, the DNA is TGTGCCAGTAGTACCCTGACAGGGGCAGGCAGTGGCTACACCTTC.

CDR3 region: CASRGYGVRGEKLFF. CDR3 bases: TGTGCCAGCAGAGGGTACGGGGTGAGGGGTGAAAAACTGTTTTTT. The rearrangement links TRBV25-1 to TRBJ1-4, with D possibly being TRBD1 (5 bases). This CDR3 comprises 15 residues. V lost 6 bases to trimming and J lost 7 bases, with 18 bases between them. CDR1 and CDR2 from the germline V gene are MGHDK and SYGVNS.

The gene calls are TRBV7-2 and TRBJ2-1; perhaps TRBD2 as D (7 bases). The V end was cut by 1 base, the J end by 8 bases, with 12 bases between. The length of the CDR3 is 14 residues. Germline V lookup: CDR1 SGHTA, CDR2 FQGNSA. The CDR3 region has the DNA TGTGCCAGCAGCTTAGGGGCCGGGGGGCATGAGCAGTTCTTC. Protein: CASSLGAGGHEQFF.

The chain recombines TRBV25-1 with TRBJ1-1; D unclear. The CDR3 length is 14 residues. CDR1 MGHDK and CDR2 SYGVNS come from the germline V gene. V lost 2 bases, J lost 3 bases, and 10 bases lay in between. CDR3 protein: CASSEGSLDTEAFF. Written as DNA, the CDR3 is TGTGCCAGCAGTGAAGGCAGCTTAGACACTGAAGCTTTCTTT.

This clone came up a few times. The J gene is TRBJ2-7, the V gene TRBV30; no firm D call. CDR1 is GTSNPN and CDR2 is SVGIG in the germline V gene (reference sequence). V was clipped by 0 bases and J by 2 bases, with 8 bases between them. This CDR3 has 13 residues. CDR3 coding DNA: TGTGCCTGGAGTGTACAAGGGACCTACGAGCAGTACTTC. Protein product: CAWSVQGTYEQYF.